Below are 24 T cell receptor beta chains sequenced from a single sample in a study of blood T cells in healthy people across ages (dated by TCRdb to about 2015). The library relied on 5' RACE. TCRdb names Illumina HiSeq 2500 as the instrument used. A second PCR of roughly 7 to 12 cycles was run with a J-beta primer mix and a sample-barcoded 5' primer. TCRdb's own reprocessing of the public reads used fastp at Q25 and MiXCR and kept productive beta chains. Every CDR3 protein is listed once, alongside the most common genes and DNA of its rows. The sample yields 1.5 million to 2 million distinct CDR3 sequences; 28% were counted once. More than 6% of the sample goes to the ten largest clones. The source material was blood. The receptors were gathered from a woman aged 30 to 39 in good health.

This clonotype has at least ten counts. This chain links TRBV15 with TRBJ2-7, with D possibly TRBD1 on 6 matching bases. CDR3 length: 16 residues. Trimming cost V 0 bases and J 0 bases, with 12 bases left between them. Germline-derived CDR1 and CDR2 are LNHNV and YYDKDF (reference sequence). The CDR3 loop is CATSREVRGFSYEQYF. CDR3 DNA sequence: TGTGCCACCAGCAGAGAGGTCAGGGGCTTCTCCTACGAGCAGTACTTC.

The chain joins TRBV2 to TRBJ1-1, with unresolved D. Deletions cut 6 bases from V and 1 base from J, with 12 bases between. Germline CDR1 reads SNHLY; CDR2 reads FYNNEI. This CDR3 is built from 14 residues. DNA for the CDR3: TGTGCCAGCAGCGCCGGGTCTTGGAACACTGAAGCTTTCTTT. This gives the protein CASSAGSWNTEAFF.

This rearrangement joins TRBV5-1 to TRBJ2-5; no firm D call. This CDR3 has 13 amino acids. Germline loops: CDR1 SGHRS, CDR2 YFSETQ. Trimming took off 4 bases at V and 5 bases at J, with 12 bases between the two ends. In nucleotides, the CDR3 is TGCGCCAGCAGCGCGGACGGTCGGGAGACCCAGTACTTC. Encoded protein: CASSADGRETQYF.

The chain links TRBV7-9 to TRBJ2-7, with TRBD1 matching over 10 bases. With 1 base clipped from V and 0 bases from J, the junction kept 6 bases outside the gene matches. The CDR3 totals 17 residues. Per the germline V gene, CDR1 is SEHNR and CDR2 is FQNEAQ (reference sequence). The CDR3 spells CASSLEAGQGSSYEQYF. In DNA, the CDR3 is TGTGCCAGCAGCTTAGAGGCGGGACAGGGGAGCTCCTACGAGCAGTACTTC. Variable domain in full (rest from reference TRBV7-9 and TRBJ2-7): DTGVSQNPRHKITKRGQNVTFRCDPISEHNRLYWYRQTLGQGPEFLTYFQNEAQLEKSRLLSDRFSAERPKGSFSTLEIQRTEQGDSAMYLCASSLEAGQGSSYEQYFGPGTRLTVT.

The chain recombines TRBV28 with TRBJ1-1; D is unclear. V was pared by 3 bases and J by 4 bases, with 9 bases between. The CDR3 is 13 amino acids. The germline CDR1 and CDR2 sequences are MDHEN and SYDVKM. The DNA for the CDR3 is TGTGCCAGCAGTTTTCCGGGTGCCACTGAAGCTTTCTTT. Its protein product is CASSFPGATEAFF.

This clonotype has only a few counts. V usage is TRBV28 and J usage is TRBJ2-5; 7 bases fit TRBD1. Per germline, CDR1 MDHEN and CDR2 SYDVKM. This CDR3 has 15 residues. V was pared by 6 bases and J by 2 bases, with 9 bases of the junction left unmatched. As DNA, the CDR3 is TGTGCCAGCAGGACGGACCGACAGGGTCAAGAGACCCAGTACTTC. This sequence encodes CASRTDRQGQETQYF.

The rearrangement links TRBV7-9 to TRBJ1-1; weak D call: TRBD1 (6 bases). Germline V gives CDR1 SEHNR, CDR2 FQNEAQ (reference sequence). This CDR3 region has 15 residues. Trimming removed 5 bases at V and 5 bases at J, with 18 bases between. This CDR3 reads CASSPWDTQETEAFF. As DNA, the CDR3 is TGTGCCAGCAGCCCGTGGGACACCCAGGAGACTGAAGCTTTCTTT.

This clonotype was observed a few times. Just one base apart from a much larger clone, this may be a read error. The chain has TRBV12-3 or TRBV12-4 and TRBJ2-4; weak D call: TRBD2 (6 bases). Near its end, the DNA agrees better with TRBJ2-7, so the J call may be wrong. The CDR3 totals 14 residues. The CDR3 DNA sequence: TGTACCAGCAGGCCGGGACTGACAATCTACGAGCAGTACTTC. Encoded protein: CTSRPGLTIYEQYF.

The gene calls are TRBV29-1 and TRBJ2-1; a weak D match, TRBD2 (5 bases). Germline V gene sequence: CDR1 SQVTM, CDR2 ANQGSEA. Trimming took 0 bases from V and 7 from J, leaving 13 bases between them. This CDR3 has 14 amino acids. In DNA form, the CDR3 reads TGCAGCGTTGAAGAGGCGGGCTCAGGTAATGAGCAGTTCTTC. Translated, it gives CSVEEAGSGNEQFF.

This chain uses TRBV20-1 with TRBJ2-1; D not certain. Per the germline V gene, CDR1 is DFQATT and CDR2 is SNEGSKA (reference sequence). CDR3 size: 13 residues. The V end lost 3 bases, the J end lost 5 bases, and 11 bases lay between the germline ends. The CDR3 region is CSARPTENNEQFF. The CDR3 nucleotides read TGCAGTGCTAGGCCGACTGAGAACAATGAGCAGTTCTTC.

This clonotype was seen many times. The chain employs TRBV10-3 and TRBJ2-6; 9 bases match TRBD1. The CDR3 has 22 residues. V lost 7 bases, J lost 0 bases, and 22 bases stayed unmatched. Looked up from germline, CDR1 is ENHRY and CDR2 is SYGVKD. CDR3 loop: CAIIRVRSETGGLNSGANVLTF. DNA for the CDR3: TGTGCCATCATTCGAGTAAGAAGTGAGACAGGGGGATTAAACTCTGGGGCCAACGTCCTGACTTTC.

J is TRBJ2-3 and V is TRBV6-4, with D unclear. V was pared by 3 bases and J by 2 bases, with 9 bases between. Looked up from germline, CDR1 is MRHNA and CDR2 is SNTAGT. This CDR3 comprises 14 residues. The CDR3 DNA reads TGTGCCAGCAGTGAATATAGGGACACAGATACGCAGTATTTT. Translating gives CASSEYRDTDTQYF.

The V call is TRBV18, the J call TRBJ1-4; no reliable D call. Deletions cut 3 bases from V and 8 bases from J, with 10 bases between. The CDR3 extends over 13 amino acids. Per the germline V gene, CDR1 is KGHSH and CDR2 is LQKENI. The CDR3 bases are TGTGCCAGCTCACCCACAACCAAGGAAAAACTGTTTTTT. Translated: CASSPTTKEKLFF. Drawing the rest from reference TRBV18 and TRBJ1-4, the complete variable domain is NAGVMQNPRHLVRRRGQEARLRCSPMKGHSHVYWYRQLPEEGLKFMVYLQKENIIDESGMPKERFSAEFPKEGPSILRIQQVVRGDSAAYFCASSPTTKEKLFFGSGTQLSVL.

This clonotype occurred a few times. The chain links TRBV12-3 or TRBV12-4 to TRBJ2-3; D may be TRBD1 (6 bases). V was trimmed by 5 bases and J by 0 bases, leaving 18 bases between them. The CDR3 is made up of 17 amino acids. In DNA, the CDR3 is TGTGCCAGCAGTCCAACAGGGACGGGCGGTAGCACAGATACGCAGTATTTT. It translates to CASSPTGTGGSTDTQYF.

At least ten counts were recorded for this clonotype. The gene calls are TRBV5-1 and TRBJ2-7, with TRBD1 identical over 8 bases. The CDR3 runs to 15 residues. Germline values: CDR1 SGHRS, CDR2 YFSETQ. Losses at the gene ends were 3 bases for V and 1 base for J; bases not matched to a gene: 6. The CDR3 loop is CASSSGTGLSYEQYF. The CDR3, as DNA: TGCGCCAGCAGCTCCGGGACAGGCTTATCCTACGAGCAGTACTTC.

Points on this clonotype: A much larger clone differs from this one at a single base, so this may be a read error. The chain links TRBV20-1 to TRBJ2-3, with D perhaps TRBD2 (6 bases). This CDR3 is 16 amino acids long. From germline, CDR1 is DFQATT and CDR2 SNEGSKA (reference sequence). CDR3 region: CSTRAPTSEGTDTQYF. The CDR3 nucleotides are TGCAGTACTAGAGCCCCGACTAGTGAGGGCACAGATACGCAGTATTTT.

This clonotype was recorded many times. V is TRBV5-1 and J is TRBJ1-2; no clear D. V lost 5 bases to trimming and J lost 0 bases, with 11 bases between them. Germline lookup yields CDR1 SGHRS and CDR2 YFSETQ. The CDR3 extends over 14 amino acids. CDR3 nucleotides: TGCGCCAGCAGACTGGGAAGTTCTAACTATGGCTACACCTTC. Its translation is CASRLGSSNYGYTF.

This clonotype was seen ten or more times. This sequence joins TRBV19 and TRBJ1-5; D uncertain. This CDR3 has 12 amino acids. Trimming removed 3 bases from V and 2 bases from J, with 2 bases in between. CDR1 and CDR2 (germline): LNHDA, SQIVND (reference sequence). CDR3 sequence: CASSIGNQPQHF. The CDR3 nucleotides are TGTGCCAGTAGTATCGGCAATCAGCCCCAGCATTTT.

The V call is TRBV14, the J call TRBJ2-1; TRBD1 or TRBD2 may be the D gene (5 bases each). V was cut by 3 bases and J by 12 bases, with 15 bases left in between. The CDR3 spans 13 residues. Per the germline V gene, CDR1 is SGHDN and CDR2 is FVKESK. The CDR3 loop is CASSQDRGVGQFF. DNA of the CDR3: TGTGCCAGCAGCCAGGATAGGGGAGTCGGGCAGTTCTTC. Variable domain in full (rest from reference TRBV14 and TRBJ2-1): EAGVTQFPSHSVIEKGQTVTLRCDPISGHDNLYWYRRVMGKEIKFLLHFVKESKQDESGMPNNRFLAERTGGTYSTLKVQPAELEDSGVYFCASSQDRGVGQFFGPGTRLTVL.

This clonotype was seen repeatedly, ten times or more. This sequence joins TRBV10-2 and TRBJ2-1, with D perhaps given as TRBD1 or TRBD2 (5 bases each). V lost 11 bases and J 0 bases, leaving 14 bases between the germline ends. The CDR3 is 14 residues long. The V gene's germline CDR1 is WSHSY and CDR2 SAAADI. CDR3 amino acids: CASWDLSSYNEQFF. CDR3 bases: TGCGCCTCTTGGGACCTGAGCTCCTACAATGAGCAGTTCTTC.

At least ten counts were recorded for this clonotype. The chain uses TRBV20-1 and TRBJ2-7; 9 bases are shared with TRBD2. CDR1 is DFQATT, CDR2 SNEGSKA, per germline (reference sequence). The CDR3 length is 15 residues. J was trimmed by 5 bases and V by 1 base; bases with no gene match: 9. CDR3 sequence: CSARAAASGAHEQYF. DNA of the CDR3: TGCAGTGCTAGAGCGGCCGCTAGCGGGGCCCACGAGCAGTACTTC.

This clonotype was detected many times. The genes are TRBV14 and TRBJ1-5; no clear D gene. Germline-derived CDR1 and CDR2 are SGHDN and FVKESK. The CDR3 extends over 13 amino acids. V lost 0 bases, J lost 7 bases, and 7 bases lay in between. The CDR3 loop is CASSQDFTQPQHF. CDR3 in DNA: TGTGCCAGCAGCCAAGATTTTACACAGCCCCAGCATTTT.

This sequence joins TRBV20-1 and TRBJ2-7; D gene ambiguous. Deletions cut 1 base from V and 6 bases from J, with 13 bases between. Germline-derived CDR1 and CDR2 are DFQATT and SNEGSKA (reference sequence). This CDR3 comprises 13 residues. In nucleotides, the CDR3 is TGCAGTGCTAGAGCTGGGCTGGGTAGCGAGCAGTACTTC. It translates to CSARAGLGSEQYF.

The V gene is TRBV13, the J gene TRBJ2-5; possibly TRBD1 or TRBD2 for D (5 bases each). With the DNA end fitting TRBJ2-7 better, the J assignment may be wrong. The CDR3 spans 16 residues. CDR1 is PRHDT, CDR2 FYEKMQ, per germline (reference sequence). CDR3 coding DNA: TGTGCCAGCAGCTCGTGGGGGTCTTCTGGGGGAAACGAGCAGTACTTC. Protein sequence: CASSSWGSSGGNEQYF.